The 32 T cell receptor beta chains below come from one sample, sequenced in a study of blood T cell repertoires in COVID-19. Measured with immunoSEQ multiplex PCR; TCRdb has only the in-frame clones, and not every one. The data contain some 150,000 clones, approximately 90% of them singletons. Sequenced input: PBMCs or T cells enriched from blood (not recorded which). Receptors were obtained from a woman aged 25 to 39 with acute COVID-19.

V gene TRBV2 combines with J gene TRBJ2-1; 7 bases map to TRBD1. The length of the CDR3 is 13 residues. Germline V gene lookup returns CDR1 SNHLY and CDR2 FYNNEI. V shed 6 bases, J shed 7 bases, and the junction held 6 bases outside the gene matches. The DNA of the CDR3 is TGTGCCAGCAGCGACAGGGTCGGGAATGAGCAGTTCTTC. Amino acid sequence: CASSDRVGNEQFF. Variable domain in full (rest from reference TRBV2 and TRBJ2-1): EPEVTQTPSHQVTQMGQEVILRCVPISNHLYFYWYRQILGQKVEFLVSFYNNEISEKSEIFDDQFSVERPDGSNFTLKIRSTKLEDSAMYFCASSDRVGNEQFFGPGTRLTVL.

The gene calls are TRBV30 and TRBJ1-4; TRBD1 matches at 8 bases. Per germline, CDR1 GTSNPN and CDR2 SVGIG (reference sequence). The CDR3 loop spans 15 amino acids. With V trimmed by 2 bases and J by 7 bases, 9 bases remained unmatched. In DNA form, the CDR3 reads TGTGCCTGGAGTCTCGCAGGGGGCTGGGGTGAAAAACTGTTTTTT. Translating it yields CAWSLAGGWGEKLFF.

The chain recombines TRBV29-1 with TRBJ2-2, with a possible D match to TRBD2 (5 bases). This CDR3 is 14 amino acids long. Germline V gene lookup returns CDR1 SQVTM and CDR2 ANQGSEA. V shed 4 bases and J shed 4 bases, with 13 bases lying between them. The CDR3 spells CSVVKSGITGELFF. The CDR3 nucleotides read TGCAGCGTTGTAAAGTCGGGGATCACCGGGGAGCTGTTTTTT.

This chain links TRBV29-1 with TRBJ1-4; D remains unclear. V was shortened by 4 bases and J by 7 bases, with 10 bases between the two germline ends. Germline values: CDR1 SQVTM, CDR2 ANQGSEA. This CDR3 contains 12 residues. CDR3 coding DNA: TGCAGCGTTGTACAGAACTCTGAAAAACTGTTTTTT. This codes for CSVVQNSEKLFF.

This clone was recorded a few times. This rearrangement joins TRBV2 to TRBJ2-7, with D maybe TRBD1 (5 bases). Trimming cost V 4 bases and J 1 base, with 8 bases left between them. Germline CDR1 SNHLY, CDR2 FYNNEI. This CDR3 is built from 13 residues. The chain's CDR3 is CASSAQGSYEQYF. The DNA of the CDR3 is TGTGCCAGCAGTGCTCAGGGTTCCTACGAGCAGTACTTC.

This clone was counted only a few times. The V call is TRBV28, the J call TRBJ2-5; D is perhaps TRBD1 (6 bases). Between the trimmed V and J ends, which lost 2 bases and 2 bases, there was a span of 12 bases. The CDR3 contains 15 residues. Per the germline V gene, CDR1 is MDHEN and CDR2 is SYDVKM. CDR3 coding DNA: TGTGCCAGCAGTTTAGTGACAGGCCTACAAGAGACCCAGTACTTC. This translates into CASSLVTGLQETQYF.

This chain connects TRBV5-3 to TRBJ2-1; 8 nucleotides align to TRBD2. TRBV5-3 is an open reading frame, and its role is uncertain. Trimming removed 4 bases from V and 5 bases from J; junction bases left unmatched: 11. This CDR3 spans 16 amino acids. This CDR3 is CARSHFSGAGNNEQFF. Here the CDR3 DNA reads TGTGCCAGAAGCCATTTTAGCGGGGCGGGGAACAATGAGCAGTTCTTC.

CDR3 region: CASSVYEQYF. The CDR3 bases are TGTGCCAGCAGTGTATACGAGCAGTACTTC. The J gene is TRBJ2-7, the V gene TRBV6-4; D ambiguous. Deletions cut 4 bases from V and 4 bases from J, with 2 bases between. The germline CDR1 and CDR2 sequences are MRHNA and SNTAGT. The CDR3 length is 10 residues.

The rearrangement links TRBV24-1 to TRBJ2-1; D not certain. Germline V gene sequence: CDR1 KGHDR, CDR2 SFDVKD. Trimming pared 11 bases from V and 0 bases from J, leaving 10 bases between. The CDR3 has 13 amino acids. CDR3 sequence (DNA): TGTGCCATTACTAAAATCTCCTACAATGAGCAGTTCTTC. It codes for CAITKISYNEQFF.

The chain couples TRBV2 to TRBJ1-2, with D hard to call. This CDR3 spans 13 amino acids. The germline gives CDR1 SNHLY, CDR2 FYNNEI. V lost 3 bases and J 2 bases, leaving 7 bases between the germline ends. CDR3 sequence: CASSEGENYGYTF. CDR3 sequence (DNA): TGTGCCAGCAGTGAGGGCGAGAACTATGGCTACACCTTC.

This clone came up a few times. The chain links TRBV27 to TRBJ1-5, with 8 positions matching TRBD1. CDR1 and CDR2 (germline): MNHEY, SMNVEV (reference sequence). V shed 6 bases, J shed 0 bases, and the junction held 13 bases outside the gene matches. The CDR3 has 18 residues. The CDR3 DNA follows: TGTGCCAGCAGCCCTCAGGGGGCTGTCTCCTATAGCAATCAGCCCCAGCATTTT. Its translation is CASSPQGAVSYSNQPQHF.

The genes are TRBV9 and TRBJ1-3, with TRBD1 identical over 7 bases. The CDR3 contains 14 residues. Germline V gives CDR1 SGDLS, CDR2 YYNGEE. Losses at the gene ends were 6 bases for V and 0 bases for J; bases not matched to a gene: 3. This CDR3 reads CASTTGFSGNTIYF. CDR3 nucleotides: TGTGCCAGCACGACAGGGTTCTCTGGAAACACCATATATTTT.

V is TRBV9 and J is TRBJ2-7; a possible D gene is TRBD2 (6 bases). CDR3 length: 11 amino acids. Germline lookup yields CDR1 SGDLS and CDR2 YYNGEE. V lost 4 bases to trimming and J lost 4 bases, with 6 bases between them. The CDR3 DNA reads TGTGCCAGCAGCCGGGAGTACGAGCAGTACTTC. Translation: CASSREYEQYF.

Here the CDR3 reads CASSRDSTNNEQFF. The CDR3 DNA reads as TGTGCCAGCAGCCGGGACTCCACAAACAATGAGCAGTTCTTC. The chain carries TRBV6-5 and TRBJ2-1, with D possibly matching TRBD2 (6 bases). Germline V CDR1 and CDR2: MNHEY, SVGAGI. There are 14 residues in the CDR3. Trimming removed 6 bases at V and 5 bases at J, with 14 bases between.

This chain connects TRBV5-1 to TRBJ1-2, with no clear D. This CDR3 region has 14 residues. V was shortened by 4 bases and J by 4 bases, with 14 bases between the two germline ends. Per the germline V gene, CDR1 is SGHRS and CDR2 is YFSETQ. The DNA for the CDR3 is TGCGCCAGCAGCCGCGGGGAGGCGGGCTATGGCTACACCTTC. Its translation is CASSRGEAGYGYTF.

V is TRBV7-9 and J is TRBJ1-4; TRBD1 is a possible D gene (6 bases). The CDR3 spans 15 residues. Germline V gene lookup returns CDR1 SEHNR and CDR2 FQNEAQ (reference sequence). Trimming removed 5 bases at V and 5 bases at J, with 15 bases between. DNA for the CDR3: TGTGCCAGCAGCCTGGAAGGGGGGGCGAATGAAAAACTGTTTTTT. This gives the protein CASSLEGGANEKLFF.

This chain joins TRBV10-3 and TRBJ1-2; 8 positions agree with TRBD1. Germline V lookup: CDR1 ENHRY, CDR2 SYGVKD. The CDR3 has 14 amino acids. With 11 bases clipped from V and 8 bases from J, the junction kept 16 bases outside the gene matches. CDR3 coding DNA: TGTGCCTCACATCCGCGGACAGGGTCTTGGGGCTACACCTTC. It translates to CASHPRTGSWGYTF.

The sample holds one count of this clone. The rearrangement uses TRBV25-1 and TRBJ2-5; 8 bases match TRBD1. Germline V lookup: CDR1 MGHDK, CDR2 SYGVNS. With 3 bases clipped from V and 1 base from J, the junction kept 7 bases outside the gene matches. The CDR3 runs 16 residues. CDR3 in amino acids: CASSDGWTGIQETQYF. CDR3 bases: TGTGCCAGCAGTGACGGGTGGACAGGGATCCAAGAGACCCAGTACTTC.

This clone turned up a few times. The chain is built from TRBV10-1 and TRBJ1-3; D call uncertain. Germline V CDR1 and CDR2: WNHNN, SYGVQD (reference sequence). V was clipped by 2 bases and J by 2 bases, with 7 bases between them. CDR3 length equals 14 residues. In DNA, the CDR3 is TGCGCCAGCAGTGAGCCGGGTACTGGAAACACCATATATTTT. Protein: CASSEPGTGNTIYF.

The genes are TRBV7-2 and TRBJ2-5; 11 bases fit TRBD1. The CDR3 sequence is 14 residues long. Germline trimming cut 5 bases from V and 6 bases from J; bases unmatched to any gene: 5. The germline gives CDR1 SGHTA, CDR2 FQGNSA. The CDR3 DNA reads as TGTGCCAGCAGCCCCGGGACAGGGGGAAAGACCCAGTACTTC. Its translation: CASSPGTGGKTQYF.

V usage is TRBV7-2 and J usage is TRBJ1-1; a possible D gene is TRBD1 (5 bases). The CDR3 covers 15 residues. Germline CDR1 and CDR2: SGHTA and FQGNSA. V lost 3 bases and J 2 bases, leaving 13 bases between the germline ends. The CDR3, as DNA: TGTGCCAGCAGCTTCGCCCGACAGTCTAACACTGAAGCTTTCTTT. It codes for CASSFARQSNTEAFF.

The chain uses TRBV2 and TRBJ2-4, with 7 nucleotides matching TRBD1. With V trimmed by 3 bases and J by 5 bases, 1 base remained unmatched. CDR3 length: 13 amino acids. The germline V gene encodes CDR1 SNHLY and CDR2 FYNNEI. This CDR3 is CASSEGTENIQYF. For the CDR3, the DNA is TGTGCCAGCAGTGAGGGGACAGAAAACATTCAGTACTTC. The entire variable domain, with the rest obtained from reference TRBV2 and TRBJ2-4, is as follows: EPEVTQTPSHQVTQMGQEVILRCVPISNHLYFYWYRQILGQKVEFLVSFYNNEISEKSEIFDDQFSVERPDGSNFTLKIRSTKLEDSAMYFCASSEGTENIQYFGAGTRLSVL.

The rearrangement uses TRBV4-1 and TRBJ1-3, with TRBD1 as a possible D gene (5 bases). Looked up from germline, CDR1 is MGHRA and CDR2 is YSYEKL. This CDR3 is built from 16 residues. The V end lost 0 bases, the J end lost 4 bases, and 13 bases lay between the germline ends. The CDR3 DNA is TGCGCCAGCAGCCAAGAGGGCAGGGCAACGGGAAACACCATATATTTT. Its protein product is CASSQEGRATGNTIYF.

This chain uses TRBV3-1 (or the pseudogene TRBV3-2) with TRBJ1-6; D may be TRBD1 (6 bases). Germline CDR1 and CDR2: LGHDT and YNNKEL (reference sequence). The ends were cut back, 4 bases at V and 9 bases at J, with 13 bases in the middle. The CDR3 totals 14 residues. CDR3 residues: CASSPPGGPSPLHF. In DNA form, the CDR3 reads TGTGCCAGCAGCCCCCCGGGGGGCCCTTCACCCCTCCACTTT.

J is TRBJ1-2 and V is TRBV28, with 9 bases matching TRBD1. Germline trimming cut 8 bases from V and 6 bases from J; bases unmatched to any gene: 10. This CDR3 has 14 residues. Germline values: CDR1 MDHEN, CDR2 SYDVKM. The DNA of the CDR3 is TGTGCCAGCCTGGACAGGGGAAAATGGGATGGCTACACCTTC. This sequence encodes CASLDRGKWDGYTF.

The chain has TRBV11-2 and TRBJ2-1; D is perhaps TRBD2 (6 bases). CDR1 and CDR2 from the germline V gene are SGHAT and FQNNGV. V was pared by 5 bases and J by 5 bases, with 19 bases between. The CDR3 covers 16 residues. The CDR3 nucleotides read TGTGCCAGCAGCCCCAGTCCGGGACTTGGAAACAATGAGCAGTTCTTC. Translating gives CASSPSPGLGNNEQFF.

V gene TRBV5-1 combines with J gene TRBJ2-7; 10 positions agree with TRBD1. The germline gives CDR1 SGHRS, CDR2 YFSETQ. Losses at the gene ends were 3 bases for V and 3 bases for J; bases not matched to a gene: 3. This CDR3 contains 14 residues. CDR3 amino acids: CASSYDRGLYEQYF. The CDR3 DNA reads as TGCGCCAGCAGCTACGACAGGGGGCTCTACGAGCAGTACTTC.

The V call is TRBV28, the J call TRBJ2-7, with 14 bases matching TRBD2. Germline assignment: CDR1 MDHEN and CDR2 SYDVKM. The J segment lost 5 bases and the V segment lost 5 bases, leaving 8 bases of the junction unmatched. The CDR3 length is 16 residues. The CDR3 spells CASSPSGLAGEDEQYF. The CDR3 nucleotides read TGTGCCAGCAGTCCGTCGGGACTAGCGGGAGAAGACGAGCAGTACTTC. The variable domain in full, completed from reference TRBV28 and TRBJ2-7, reads DVKVTQSSRYLVKRTGEKVFLECVQDMDHENMFWYRQDPGLGLRLIYFSYDVKMKEKGDIPEGYSVSREKKERFSLILESASTNQTSMYLCASSPSGLAGEDEQYFGPGTRLTVT.

The V call is TRBV6-6, the J call TRBJ2-5; no definite D call. Trimming stripped 4 bases from V and 5 bases from J, with 11 bases between. In germline, CDR1 is MNHNY, CDR2 SVGAGI (reference sequence). The CDR3 loop spans 13 amino acids. The CDR3 region has the DNA TGTGCCAGCAGTTTTGGAGTTAGGGAGACCCAGTACTTC. Its protein product is CASSFGVRETQYF.

The chain carries TRBV5-1 and TRBJ2-7, with 13 nucleotides matching TRBD2. The ends lost 3 bases at V and 7 bases at J; junction bases unmatched: 4. Per the germline V gene, CDR1 is SGHRS and CDR2 is YFSETQ. The CDR3 has 14 amino acids. CDR3 protein: CASSSGLAGSEQYF. In DNA, the CDR3 is TGCGCCAGCAGCTCGGGACTAGCGGGGTCTGAGCAGTACTTC.

The rearrangement links TRBV30 to TRBJ2-2, with 11 bases matching TRBD2. The V and J ends lost 6 bases and 4 bases, in that order; junction bases with no gene match: 7. CDR3 size: 15 residues. Germline CDR1 GTSNPN, CDR2 SVGIG (reference sequence). The CDR3 DNA reads as TGTGCCTGTCGGGGGACTAGCGGATCCACCGGGGAGCTGTTTTTT. It is translated as CACRGTSGSTGELFF.

This chain joins TRBV28 and TRBJ1-2; D not certain. This CDR3 has 14 amino acids. Trimming removed 7 bases from V and 2 bases from J, with 14 bases in between. CDR1 is MDHEN and CDR2 is SYDVKM in the germline V gene. The CDR3 nucleotides read TGTGCCAGCAAATACTCGTATCTCAACTATGGCTACACCTTC. It yields the protein CASKYSYLNYGYTF.